This TCR beta chain is drawn from a study of shared clonotypes between healthy human individuals. Germline V gives CDR1 SGHTA, CDR2 FQGNSA. V lost 1 base to trimming and J lost 12 bases, with 19 bases between them. The CDR3 runs 14 residues. Study conclusions and caveats: A handful of donors had around 5% of their naive CD4 clonotypes in common.

Only one count was recorded for this clone. Its antigen is not identified. Each subset's genomic DNA was shared equally among a number of immunoSEQ plates. Sequencing was performed with immunoSEQ multiplex PCR; in TCRdb, only in-frame clones are kept and a portion is missing. The profile shows under 2.5 million clones, 85% to 95% of them singletons. This sequence was found in a man younger than 35 in good health. Some clones in this sample may be carry-over from other donors' samples. Sequencing used naive CD4+ T cells from PBMCs. Subset of the sample: CD45RA+ positively selected. V usage is TRBV7-2 and J usage is TRBJ2-7; D call uncertain. The DNA of the CDR3 is TGTGCCAGCAGCTTAGAGGGCCGCCCGCCCTTGCCGTACTTC. Translation gives CASSLEGRPPLPYF.